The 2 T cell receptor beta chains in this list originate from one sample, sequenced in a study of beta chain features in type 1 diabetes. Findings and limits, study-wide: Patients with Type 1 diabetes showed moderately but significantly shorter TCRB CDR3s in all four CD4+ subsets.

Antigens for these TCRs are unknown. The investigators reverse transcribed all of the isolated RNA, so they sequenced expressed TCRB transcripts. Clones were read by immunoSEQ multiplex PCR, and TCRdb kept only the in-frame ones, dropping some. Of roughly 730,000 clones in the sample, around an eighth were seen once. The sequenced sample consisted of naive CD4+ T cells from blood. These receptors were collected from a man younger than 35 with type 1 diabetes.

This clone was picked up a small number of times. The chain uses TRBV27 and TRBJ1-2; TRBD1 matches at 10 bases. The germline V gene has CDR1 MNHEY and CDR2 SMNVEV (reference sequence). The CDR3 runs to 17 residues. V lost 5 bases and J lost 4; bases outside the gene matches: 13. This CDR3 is CASSPSRDRGDFYGYTF. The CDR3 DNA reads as TGTGCCAGCAGTCCGAGCCGGGACAGGGGCGATTTCTATGGCTACACCTTC.

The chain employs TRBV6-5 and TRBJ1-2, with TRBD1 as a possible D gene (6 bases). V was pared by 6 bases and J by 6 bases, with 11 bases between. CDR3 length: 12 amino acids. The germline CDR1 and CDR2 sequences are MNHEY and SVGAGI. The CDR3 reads CASSRTVDGYTF. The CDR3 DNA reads TGTGCCAGCAGCAGGACAGTTGATGGCTACACCTTC.